This T cell receptor beta chain was captured in a study of tumor-infiltrating lymphocytes in localized non-small cell lung cancer. At the level of the study: Tumor tissue and non-adjacent uninvolved lung came from each patient. The study's findings and limits: Available tissue quantity limited TCR sequencing to a patient subset. No T-cell fraction difference was seen between IM1 and IM2 tumors. Each assay used a separate piece of the same tissue.

The repertoire was sequenced with immunoSEQ multiplex PCR; TCRdb's copy has only in-frame clones and lacks some. The data show 15,000 to 20,000 clones, around 81% seen once. This clone was recorded only once. Its antigen remains unidentified. The CDR3 runs to 15 residues. With V trimmed by 5 bases and J by 4 bases, 7 bases remained unmatched. The V gene's germline CDR1 is SGHTA and CDR2 FQGTGA. This sequence originates from a human donor with non-small cell lung cancer. This chain uses TRBV7-3 with TRBJ2-3, with 9 bases that match TRBD2. Source material: uninvolved lung tissue not adjacent to the tumor. The CDR3: CASSPSSGTADTQYF. The CDR3 DNA is TGTGCCAGCAGCCCCTCTAGCGGGACCGCAGATACGCAGTATTTT.